This T cell receptor (beta chain) emerged from a study of cytomegalovirus exposure and HLA in healthy donors. Primers: 60 Vbeta forward and 13 Jbeta reverse. TCRdb's table, derived via immunoSEQ multiplex PCR, lists solely in-frame clones and lacks some. The sample carries 40,000 or so clones, approximately 90% recorded once. In germline, CDR1 is KGHSH, CDR2 LQKENI. This CDR3 region has 13 residues. V lost 3 bases and J lost 4, with 9 bases in between. This TCR derives from a woman between 35 and 50 years old in good health and CMV-seropositive. This chain connects TRBV18 to TRBJ2-5; a possible D gene is TRBD2 (5 bases). The sequencing input was PBMCs. The CDR3 reads CASSPPLAETQYF. The CDR3 DNA follows: TGTGCCAGCTCACCCCCTCTAGCAGAGACCCAGTACTTC.